These T cell receptor beta chains were read from a single sample in a study of OX40 agonist ivuxolimab in advanced cancers. TCRdb's table, derived via immunoSEQ multiplex PCR, lists solely in-frame clones and lacks some. The sample contains about 45,000 clones, approximately 80% of which appear only once. Sequences were derived from CD4+ or CD8+ T cells sorted from blood, sampled in a trial of the OX40 agonist ivuxolimab. These TCRs come from an adult with an advanced solid tumor such as melanoma, head and neck, liver or kidney cancer. CDR3s include the opening cysteine and the closing phenylalanine or tryptophan. Each record gives: CDR3 length, J gene, clone size, V gene, D gene, CDR3 DNA, CDR3 protein. D genes are given only for firm matches. Only part of the rows carry a size: once, few, many, or a class if the clone is expanded.

14	TRBJ2-7	-	TRBV25-1	-	TGTGCCAGCTCCGCCCCCCACATCCCTCACGAGCAGTACTTC	CASSAPHIPHEQYF
17	TRBJ2-3	few	TRBV25-1	-	TGTGCCAGCAGTGAATTAGCAGGAAGATCGAGCACAGATACGCAGTATTTT	CASSELAGRSSTDTQYF
13	TRBJ1-2	-	TRBV6-5	-	TGTGCCAGCAGTTACAAGTGGGATGGCGGCTACACCTTC	CASSYKWDGGYTF
12	TRBJ2-4	-	TRBV30	-	TGTGCCTGGAGACAGGGAGGGAACATTCAGTACTTC	CAWRQGGNIQYF
15	TRBJ2-1	-	TRBV6-5	TRBD2	TGTGCCAGCAGTCAAAAGCTAGCGGGAGTATCTGAGCAGTTCTTC	CASSQKLAGVSEQFF
14	TRBJ2-2	-	TRBV5-6	-	TGTGCCAGCAGCTTGAGACGTTTCACCGGGGAGCTGTTTTTT	CASSLRRFTGELFF
11	TRBJ2-7	-	TRBV5-8	TRBD1	TGTGCCAGCAGCTCCGGACAGGGGGAGTACTTC	CASSSGQGEYF
13	TRBJ1-2	-	TRBV2	TRBD1	TGTGCCAGCAGTGCGGGACAGGTCTATGGCTACACCTTC	CASSAGQVYGYTF